The 25 T cell receptor beta chains in this list originate from one sample, sequenced in a study of T cells in Graves' hyperthyroidism and ophthalmopathy. The investigators amplified TCR beta CDR3 regions from RNA transcripts. A first-round RT-PCR of the TCR CDR3 used the HTBI primer set. TCRdb fed the multiplex PCR reads into MiXCR, producing one record per CDR3 protein. The table lists some 490,000 distinct CDR3 sequences, approximately 22% of them singletons. Material for sequencing was blood. Receptors were obtained from an older woman with Graves' ophthalmopathy.

This chain links TRBV20-1 with TRBJ2-5; D perhaps matches TRBD1 (8 bases). The CDR3 totals 13 residues. CDR1 is DFQATT, CDR2 SNEGSKA, per germline (reference sequence). V dropped 5 bases and J dropped 7 bases, with 17 bases sitting between them. The chain's CDR3 is CSAHRNRGGTQYF. As DNA, the CDR3 is TGCAGTGCTCACAGAAACAGGGGGGGGACCCAGTACTTC.

This clonotype was counted only a few times. The gene calls are TRBV6-1 and TRBJ1-2; perhaps TRBD1 as D (6 bases). The CDR3 runs to 12 residues. V shed 5 bases and J shed 5 bases, with 9 bases lying between them. Germline loops: CDR1 MNHNS, CDR2 SASEGT. The CDR3 is CASSPGEYGYTF. CDR3 bases: TGTGCCAGCAGTCCAGGGGAATATGGCTACACCTTC.

This clonotype was seen a handful of times. The J gene is TRBJ1-2, the V gene TRBV30; a weak D match, TRBD1 (6 bases). Deletions cut 0 bases from V and 12 bases from J, with 14 bases between. The germline V gene has CDR1 GTSNPN and CDR2 SVGIG (reference sequence). CDR3 length: 12 amino acids. The CDR3 protein is CAWSVLSRGHTF. CDR3 coding DNA: TGTGCCTGGAGTGTACTTTCCAGGGGACACACCTTC.

This chain connects TRBV5-1 to TRBJ2-1, with 10 bases matching TRBD2. Losses at the gene ends were 0 bases for V and 10 bases for J; bases not matched to a gene: 7. Germline V gives CDR1 SGHRS, CDR2 YFSETQ. This CDR3 comprises 15 residues. Written as DNA, the CDR3 is TGCGCCAGCAGCTTGGACCTAGCGGGGGCCGGGGAGCAGTTCTTC. This sequence encodes CASSLDLAGAGEQFF.

The count of this clonotype is one. The chain carries TRBV11-3 and TRBJ2-1; D possibly corresponds to TRBD2 (6 bases). This CDR3 spans 15 amino acids. Trimming took 5 bases from V and 2 from J, leaving 13 bases between them. CDR1 is SGHNT and CDR2 is YENEEA in the germline V gene. CDR3 nucleotides: TGTGCCAGCAGCCAATACCGGGAGACCTACAATGAGCAGTTCTTC. It yields the protein CASSQYRETYNEQFF. The full variable domain, with the rest looked up from reference TRBV11-3 and TRBJ2-1, is EAGVVQSPRYKIIEKKQPVAFWCNPISGHNTLYWYLQNLGQGPELLIRYENEEAVDDSQLPKDRFSAERLKGVDSTLKIQPAELGDSAVYLCASSQYRETYNEQFFGPGTRLTVL.

V usage is TRBV19 and J usage is TRBJ1-2, with D perhaps matching TRBD1 (5 bases). The V gene lost 11 bases and the J gene lost 6 bases, with 34 bases spanning the gap. Germline V gene sequence: CDR1 LNHDA, CDR2 SQIVND (reference sequence). The CDR3 sequence is 18 residues long. The CDR3: CACHHGHYQNNEQNGYTF. CDR3 coding DNA: TGTGCCTGCCATCACGGACATTACCAGAATAACGAGCAAAATGGCTACACCTTC.

The rearrangement links TRBV4-1 to TRBJ2-7; 9 bases fit TRBD2. The J segment lost 7 bases and the V segment lost 0 bases, leaving 4 bases of the junction unmatched. Germline CDR1 reads MGHRA; CDR2 reads YSYEKL. The CDR3 runs to 14 residues. CDR3: CASSQDLAGDEQYF. In nucleotides, the CDR3 is TGCGCCAGCAGCCAAGACTTAGCGGGGGATGAGCAGTACTTC.

A few counts support this clonotype. The chain is built from TRBV29-1 and TRBJ1-4, with D tentatively TRBD1 (6 bases). The CDR3 is 12 residues long. Germline V gives CDR1 SQVTM, CDR2 ANQGSEA. V was trimmed by 7 bases and J by 7 bases, leaving 13 bases between them. The CDR3 DNA follows: TGCAGCGGGGGGGGGGCGCGTGAAAAACTGTTTTTT. Protein sequence: CSGGGAREKLFF.

This clonotype was seen just once. One base away lies a much larger clone, so this may be a sequencing read error. The V gene is TRBV5-1, the J gene TRBJ1-1; TRBD1 might be the D (6 bases). Trimming removed 4 bases at V and 2 bases at J, with 15 bases between. The CDR3 runs 15 residues. CDR1 is SGHRS, CDR2 YFSETQ, per germline. The CDR3 is CASSRGGHINTEAFF. DNA for the CDR3: TGCGCCAGCAGCAGAGGGGGGCACATCAACACTGAAGCTTTCTTT.

The gene calls are TRBV20-1 and TRBJ1-1, with unresolved D. Germline V gene lookup returns CDR1 DFQATT and CDR2 SNEGSKA (reference sequence). V lost 6 bases and J lost 0, with 11 bases in between. The CDR3 loop spans 13 amino acids. CDR3 region: CSAPIFMNTEAFF. CDR3 in DNA: TGCAGTGCGCCGATATTCATGAACACTGAAGCTTTCTTT.

The chain combines TRBV3-1 with TRBJ1-2; TRBD1 matches 8 bases. Germline CDR1 LGHDT, CDR2 YNNKEL (reference sequence). This CDR3 has 18 residues. V gave up 0 bases and J gave up 0 bases; unmatched junction bases: 9. CDR3 DNA: TGTGCCAGCAGCCAAGACTGGACAGGGTGGGTCTCTAACTATGGCTACACCTTC. Residues: CASSQDWTGWVSNYGYTF.

This clonotype was seen more than once but under ten times. The chain recombines TRBV20-1 with TRBJ1-2, with 9 bases fitting TRBD1. After removal of 0 bases from V and 6 bases from J, the junction contained 8 bases not matched to a gene. Per the germline V gene, CDR1 is DFQATT and CDR2 is SNEGSKA (reference sequence). CDR3 size: 15 residues. CDR3 bases: TGCAGTGCTAGAGATCCACAGGGGGCCGAGGATGGCTACACCTTC. This translates into CSARDPQGAEDGYTF.

In this sample, this clonotype turned up a few times. J is TRBJ1-2 and V is TRBV6-1; no reliable D call. This CDR3 is built from 13 residues. Germline CDR1 is MNHNS and CDR2 is SASEGT. V was trimmed by 6 bases and J by 6 bases, leaving 14 bases between them. This chain's CDR3 is CASRVYPPDGYTF. CDR3 DNA: TGTGCCAGCAGGGTATACCCCCCGGATGGCTACACCTTC.

There are a few counts of this clonotype. V usage is TRBV3-1 and J usage is TRBJ1-1, with a tentative D call TRBD1 (6 bases). Trimming pared 1 base from V and 4 bases from J, leaving 13 bases between. This CDR3 spans 15 amino acids. Per the germline V gene, CDR1 is LGHDT and CDR2 is YNNKEL (reference sequence). In nucleotides, the CDR3 is TGTGCCAGCAGCCAAGGCGGACAGAGCCTCACTGAAGCTTTCTTT. This translates into CASSQGGQSLTEAFF. Looking up the rest from reference TRBV3-1 and TRBJ1-1 gives the full variable domain: DTAVSQTPKYLVTQMGNDKSIKCEQNLGHDTMYWYKQDSKKFLKIMFSYNNKELIINETVPNRFSPKSPDKAHLNLHINSLELGDSAVYFCASSQGGQSLTEAFFGQGTRLTVV.

There are many counts of this clonotype. This chain uses TRBV12-3 or TRBV12-4 with TRBJ2-1; 10 bases map to TRBD2. There are 16 residues in the CDR3. J lost 4 bases, V lost 2 bases, and 5 bases had no gene match. The CDR3 region has the DNA TGTGCCAGCAGTTTATCAGCGGGGGGGGGGTACAATGAGCAGTTCTTC. Protein sequence: CASSLSAGGGYNEQFF.

The table lists this clonotype with many counts. The chain uses TRBV3-1 and TRBJ2-7; 8 positions agree with TRBD2. Looked up from germline, CDR1 is LGHDT and CDR2 is YNNKEL (reference sequence). The V segment lost 1 base and the J segment 8 bases; nucleotides outside the gene matches: 4. The CDR3 runs to 13 residues. CDR3 nucleotides: TGTGCCAGCAGCCAAGCGGGAGGGGACAAGCAGTACTTC. It yields the protein CASSQAGGDKQYF.

The J gene is TRBJ2-2, the V gene TRBV5-4; 11 bases align to TRBD2. V lost 1 base, J lost 7 bases, and 6 bases stayed unmatched. CDR3 length equals 16 residues. Germline lookup yields CDR1 SGHNT and CDR2 YYREEE (reference sequence). CDR3 loop: CASSLTSGSYNGELFF. CDR3 sequence (DNA): TGTGCCAGCAGCTTGACTAGCGGGAGTTATAACGGGGAGCTGTTTTTT.

In this sample, this clonotype turned up many times. This sequence joins TRBV10-3 and TRBJ2-7; TRBD1 matches 7 bases. The CDR3 extends over 15 amino acids. The trim removed 2 bases at V and 5 bases at J, leaving 9 bases unmatched. Germline CDR1 reads ENHRY; CDR2 reads SYGVKD. CDR3 sequence reads: CAISEDSTGKHEQYF. The CDR3 coding sequence is TGTGCCATCAGTGAGGACTCGACAGGGAAGCACGAGCAGTACTTC.

The chain employs TRBV18 and TRBJ1-5, with no clear D. The V gene's germline CDR1 is KGHSH and CDR2 LQKENI. CDR3 length: 14 residues. The V end lost 2 bases, the J end lost 0 bases, and 5 bases lay between the germline ends. The CDR3 DNA reads TGTGCCAGCTCACCAGAAGATAGCAATCAGCCCCAGCATTTT. It encodes CASSPEDSNQPQHF.

The sample holds a few counts of this clonotype. The chain recombines TRBV29-1 with TRBJ2-7; TRBD2 matches at 8 bases. The germline CDR1 and CDR2 sequences are SQVTM and ANQGSEA. This CDR3 contains 13 residues. J gave up 0 bases and V 2 bases, and 0 bases lay outside the gene matches. Here the CDR3 DNA reads TGCAGCGTTGAAAGCGGGAGCTCCTACGAGCAGTACTTC. It codes for CSVESGSSYEQYF.

The chain recombines TRBV3-1 with TRBJ1-3; D is ambiguous. Germline loops: CDR1 LGHDT, CDR2 YNNKEL (reference sequence). V lost 1 base and J lost 0, with 7 bases in between. The CDR3 consists of 15 residues. CDR3 amino acids: CASSQAEGSGNTIYF. CDR3 sequence (DNA): TGTGCCAGCAGCCAAGCGGAGGGCTCTGGAAACACCATATATTTT.

Ten or more counts support this clonotype. The rearrangement links TRBV11-2 to TRBJ2-5; 8 bases agree with TRBD1. The CDR3 is 15 residues long. CDR1 SGHAT and CDR2 FQNNGV come from the germline V gene. V lost 5 bases and J lost 1; bases outside the gene matches: 6. The CDR3 DNA follows: TGTGCCAGCAGCCTCCGAGGGACAGGCCAAGAGACCCAGTACTTC. Its protein is CASSLRGTGQETQYF.

This clonotype was detected a few times. Here the CDR3 DNA reads TGTGCCAGCAACCAGGGGGCCGGGGAGCTGTTTTTT. Translated, it gives CASNQGAGELFF. The rearrangement joins TRBV7-2 to TRBJ2-2; 7 bases match TRBD1. V shed 7 bases and J 6 bases; nucleotides not matched to a gene: 2. Germline V gene sequence: CDR1 SGHTA, CDR2 FQGNSA. This CDR3 spans 12 amino acids.

Only one count was recorded for this clonotype. The chain recombines TRBV15 with TRBJ2-7; TRBD2 matches at 8 bases. Germline values: CDR1 LNHNV, CDR2 YYDKDF (reference sequence). The CDR3 consists of 15 residues. J was trimmed by 2 bases and V by 3 bases; bases with no gene match: 6. As DNA, the CDR3 is TGTGCCACCAGCAGTCTAGCGGGTGCGGCCTACGAGCAGTACTTC. Translated: CATSSLAGAAYEQYF. Looking up the rest from reference TRBV15 and TRBJ2-7 gives the full variable domain: DAMVIQNPRYQVTQFGKPVTLSCSQTLNHNVMYWYQQKSSQAPKLLFHYYDKDFNNEADTPDNFQSRRPNTSFCFLDIRSPGLGDTAMYLCATSSLAGAAYEQYFGPGTRLTVT.

In this sample, this clonotype turned up a few times. The chain has TRBV6-1 and TRBJ2-7; TRBD1 or TRBD2 may be the D gene (5 bases each). CDR1 MNHNS and CDR2 SASEGT come from the germline V gene. With 6 bases removed from V and 4 bases from J, the gap between germline ends came to 19 bases. The CDR3 is 15 residues long. As DNA, the CDR3 is TGTGCCAGCAGGCAGACCGGGACCCAGGCTTACGAGCAGTACTTC. It codes for CASRQTGTQAYEQYF.